A single sample gave rise to the 16 T cell receptor beta chains below, sequenced in a study of blood T cell repertoires in COVID-19. Profiled with immunoSEQ multiplex PCR; TCRdb holds only in-frame clones, not every one. The table has around 120,000 clones, roughly 79% seen once. Sequenced material: peripheral blood. The receptors were sampled from a man between 65 and 80 years old with acute or convalescent COVID-19.

V and J are TRBV19 and TRBJ2-1, with TRBD2 matching over 7 bases. Germline trimming cut 1 base from V and 6 bases from J; bases unmatched to any gene: 12. The CDR3 is made up of 17 amino acids. CDR1 is LNHDA, CDR2 SQIVND, per germline (reference sequence). This chain's CDR3 is CASSIARRGRPSNEQFF. The CDR3 nucleotides are TGTGCCAGTAGTATAGCTCGGCGGGGGAGGCCCTCCAATGAGCAGTTCTTC.

The chain recombines TRBV15 with TRBJ2-2; D is undetermined. The CDR3 extends over 15 amino acids. The V gene lost 0 bases and the J gene lost 7 bases, with 12 bases spanning the gap. CDR1 and CDR2 from the germline V gene are LNHNV and YYDKDF (reference sequence). The CDR3 protein is CATSRDRVEGGELFF. CDR3 sequence (DNA): TGTGCCACCAGCAGAGATCGGGTAGAAGGCGGGGAGCTGTTTTTT.

This clone was observed a few times. The J gene is TRBJ1-5, the V gene TRBV21-1. TRBV21-1 is given as a pseudogene. The CDR3 runs 16 residues. The CDR3 is CASSKDGRSGNQPQHF. CDR3 bases: TGTGCCAGCAGCAAAGACGGCAGGTCGGGAAATCAGCCCCAGCATTTT.

V usage is TRBV4-2 and J usage is TRBJ2-3; TRBD2 matches at 13 bases. V was pared by 0 bases and J by 9 bases, with 9 bases of the junction left unmatched. The CDR3 spans 17 residues. The V gene's germline CDR1 is LGHNA and CDR2 YNFKEQ. The CDR3 coding sequence is TGTGCCAGCAGCCAAGAAACTAGCGGGGGGGCCTGGAAGACGCAGTATTTT. Translated: CASSQETSGGAWKTQYF.

A few counts support this clone. This rearrangement joins TRBV6-2 or TRBV6-3 to TRBJ1-6; possible D gene TRBD1, 5 bases. From germline, CDR1 is MNHEY and CDR2 SVGEGT. The CDR3 runs 18 residues. V lost 2 bases to trimming and J lost 7 bases, with 21 bases between them. As DNA, the CDR3 is TGTGCCAGCAGTTACCCCTTAGTAAGGCAAAGGGGAAATTCACCCCTCCACTTT. Protein product: CASSYPLVRQRGNSPLHF.

This sequence joins TRBV5-4 and TRBJ2-7, with TRBD1 as a possible D gene (5 bases). The CDR3 is 14 residues long. Looked up from germline, CDR1 is SGHNT and CDR2 is YYREEE (reference sequence). Deletions cut 1 base from V and 1 base from J, with 9 bases between. This chain's CDR3 is CASSLQGASYEQYF. The CDR3 nucleotides are TGTGCCAGCAGCTTGCAAGGGGCGTCCTACGAGCAGTACTTC.

The V call is TRBV7-2, the J call TRBJ1-1; D gene unclear. Trimming took 2 bases from V and 5 from J, leaving 18 bases between them. CDR3 length: 16 residues. Germline V CDR1 and CDR2: SGHTA, FQGNSA. Here the CDR3 reads CASSLNGANALTEAFF. CDR3 bases: TGTGCCAGCAGCTTAAATGGTGCCAACGCTCTAACTGAAGCTTTCTTT.

This sequence joins TRBV11-3 and TRBJ2-1; no clear D. The V gene's germline CDR1 is SGHNT and CDR2 YENEEA. V was trimmed by 6 bases and J by 9 bases, leaving 15 bases between them. The CDR3 extends over 13 amino acids. CDR3 bases: TGTGCCAGCAGGCCTCTCGGGTACGGTGAGCAGTTCTTC. It encodes CASRPLGYGEQFF. Using reference TRBV11-3 and TRBJ2-1 for the parts outside the CDR3, the full variable domain is EAGVVQSPRYKIIEKKQPVAFWCNPISGHNTLYWYLQNLGQGPELLIRYENEEAVDDSQLPKDRFSAERLKGVDSTLKIQPAELGDSAVYLCASRPLGYGEQFFGPGTRLTVL.

V is TRBV4-3 and J is TRBJ1-5; D remains unclear. Per germline, CDR1 LGHNA and CDR2 YSLEER. This CDR3 comprises 17 residues. V gave up 4 bases and J gave up 1 base, with 17 bases separating them. DNA for the CDR3: TGCGCCAGCAGCCCCGCCTTGGGGAGTGGGAGCAATCAGCCCCAGCATTTT. This gives the protein CASSPALGSGSNQPQHF.

The CDR3 nucleotides read TGTGCCAGCAGCCCGGACAGGGTTGGAAACACCATATATTTT. The encoded protein is CASSPDRVGNTIYF. The rearrangement links TRBV7-2 to TRBJ1-3; 8 nucleotides match TRBD1. J gave up 3 bases and V 5 bases, and 3 bases lay outside the gene matches. CDR1 is SGHTA, CDR2 FQGNSA, per germline. The CDR3 covers 14 residues.

The chain employs TRBV18 and TRBJ2-2, with a weak D call TRBD1 (6 bases). Trimming left V 4 bases short and J 5 bases short, with 11 bases between. Looked up from germline, CDR1 is KGHSH and CDR2 is LQKENI. This CDR3 has 14 residues. The CDR3 here is CASSHEQGTGELFF. The CDR3, as DNA: TGTGCCAGCTCACACGAACAGGGTACCGGGGAGCTGTTTTTT.

This clone was picked up a small number of times. The genes are TRBV30 and TRBJ1-6; 10 nucleotides align to TRBD1. CDR1 is GTSNPN, CDR2 SVGIG, per germline (reference sequence). The CDR3 has 13 residues. Trimming cost V 8 bases and J 10 bases; bases outside gene matches: 8. The CDR3 DNA reads TGTGCCGGGGACAGGGGCGTAGAATCACCCCTCCACTTT. Translation: CAGDRGVESPLHF. The full variable domain, rest sourced from reference TRBV30 and TRBJ1-6, is SQTIHQWPATLVQPVGSPLSLECTVEGTSNPNLYWYRQAAGRGLQLLFYSVGIGQISSEVPQNLSASRPQDRQFILSSKKLLLSDSGFYLCAGDRGVESPLHFGNGTRLTVT.

The J gene is TRBJ2-1, the V gene TRBV7-3; 8 nucleotides agree with TRBD2. CDR1 is SGHTA and CDR2 is FQGTGA in the germline V gene. V was pared by 6 bases and J by 0 bases, with 4 bases of the junction left unmatched. This CDR3 contains 15 residues. Here the CDR3 DNA reads TGTGCCAGCAGTCTAGCGGGCGTCTCCTACAATGAGCAGTTCTTC. Protein product: CASSLAGVSYNEQFF. Full variable domain (rest looked up from reference TRBV7-3 and TRBJ2-1): GAGVSQTPSNKVTEKGKYVELRCDPISGHTALYWYRQSLGQGPEFLIYFQGTGAADDSGLPNDRFFAVRPEGSVSTLKIQRTERGDSAVYLCASSLAGVSYNEQFFGPGTRLTVL.

This sequence joins TRBV6-6 and TRBJ2-7; 12 bases map to TRBD2. Trimming at V came to 2 bases and at J to 7 bases, leaving 6 bases not matched to a gene. Germline CDR1 and CDR2: MNHNY and SVGAGI (reference sequence). The CDR3 covers 15 residues. The chain's CDR3 is CASSYASGGAGEQYF. CDR3 coding DNA: TGTGCCAGCAGTTACGCTAGCGGGGGGGCCGGTGAGCAGTACTTC.

The V call is TRBV7-3, the J call TRBJ2-2; D gene uncertain. Germline loops: CDR1 SGHTA, CDR2 FQGTGA. V was clipped by 6 bases and J by 6 bases, with 14 bases between them. The CDR3 loop spans 14 amino acids. The CDR3 is CASRRTPGPGELFF. The CDR3 DNA is TGTGCCAGCAGGCGTACCCCCGGTCCCGGGGAGCTGTTTTTT.

V usage is TRBV5-4 and J usage is TRBJ1-5, with a weak D call TRBD1 (5 bases). The V gene's germline CDR1 is SGHNT and CDR2 YYREEE (reference sequence). This CDR3 comprises 14 residues. Trimming removed 4 bases at V and 6 bases at J, with 14 bases between. The CDR3 DNA sequence: TGTGCCAGCAGCCGGGGGGGGGTCTCTCAGCCCCAGCATTTT. Its translation is CASSRGGVSQPQHF.